Presented here are 10 T cell receptor beta chains from one specimen sequenced in a study of blood T cell repertoires in COVID-19. The data were produced by immunoSEQ multiplex PCR, yet TCRdb's version contains in-frame clones alone and is incomplete. The sample lists over 200,000 clones, less than 85% occurring once. The sample comprised PBMCs or T cells enriched from blood (not recorded which). The receptors shown here come from a man between 60 and 75 years old who had recovered from COVID-19.

The chain has TRBV19 and TRBJ2-5; the D is unclear. V gave up 3 bases and J gave up 0 bases, with 11 bases separating them. CDR1 and CDR2 (germline): LNHDA, SQIVND (reference sequence). The CDR3 contains 15 residues. CDR3 nucleotides: TGTGCCAGTAGTATTTCGGCGGAGTACCAAGAGACCCAGTACTTC. Amino acids: CASSISAEYQETQYF.

The chain has TRBV6-5 and TRBJ2-7; 9 bases align to TRBD2. The CDR3 spans 14 residues. Germline values: CDR1 MNHEY, CDR2 SVGAGI. V shed 0 bases, J shed 7 bases, and the junction held 4 bases outside the gene matches. CDR3: CASSYSTSGGEQYF. CDR3 DNA: TGTGCCAGCAGTTACTCGACTAGCGGTGGGGAGCAGTACTTC.

This CDR3 is CASSEQGQGANSPLHF. The CDR3 DNA sequence: TGTGCCAGCAGTGAGCAAGGGCAGGGGGCTAATTCACCCCTCCACTTT. This chain joins TRBV2 and TRBJ1-6; 8 bases map to TRBD1. CDR1 and CDR2 (germline): SNHLY, FYNNEI. The junction had 7 bases not matched to a gene; V was cut back by 3 bases and J by 6 bases. CDR3 length: 16 residues. The full variable domain, its missing parts supplied by reference TRBV2 and TRBJ1-6, is EPEVTQTPSHQVTQMGQEVILRCVPISNHLYFYWYRQILGQKVEFLVSFYNNEISEKSEIFDDQFSVERPDGSNFTLKIRSTKLEDSAMYFCASSEQGQGANSPLHFGNGTRLTVT.

The chain couples TRBV12-3 or TRBV12-4 to TRBJ1-5; no firm D call. The CDR3 has 12 amino acids. The ends were cut back, 7 bases at V and 4 bases at J, with 8 bases in the middle. The DNA for the CDR3 is TGTGCCAGCATGGGAGGAAATCAGCCCCAGCATTTT. Its protein product is CASMGGNQPQHF.

This chain links TRBV10-1 with TRBJ1-5; D remains ambiguous. From germline, CDR1 is WNHNN and CDR2 SYGVQD (reference sequence). V gave up 6 bases and J gave up 3 bases, with 9 bases separating them. This CDR3 region has 13 residues. CDR3: CASRQAINQPQHF. CDR3 coding DNA: TGCGCCAGCAGGCAGGCAATCAATCAGCCCCAGCATTTT.

The sample holds one count of this clone. The chain links TRBV10-2 to TRBJ2-1, with 10 bases identical to TRBD2. After removal of 4 bases from V and 9 bases from J, the junction contained 9 bases not matched to a gene. Germline V gene sequence: CDR1 WSHSY, CDR2 SAAADI. CDR3 size: 15 residues. CDR3 protein: CASSGTSGSWVEQFF. DNA of the CDR3: TGCGCCAGCAGTGGGACTAGCGGTTCGTGGGTTGAGCAGTTCTTC.

The V and J genes are TRBV19 and TRBJ2-1; 10 bases are a match to TRBD2. The CDR3 length is 15 residues. Germline trimming cut 4 bases from V and 5 bases from J; bases unmatched to any gene: 5. The germline CDR1 and CDR2 sequences are LNHDA and SQIVND (reference sequence). CDR3 DNA: TGTGCCAGTAGTACCTCTAGCGGGGGAAACAATGAGCAGTTCTTC. Translating gives CASSTSSGGNNEQFF.

This sequence joins TRBV11-1 and TRBJ1-6; D not certain. The V gene lost 1 base and the J gene lost 10 bases, with 14 bases spanning the gap. The CDR3 contains 15 residues. From germline, CDR1 is SGHAT and CDR2 FQDESV (reference sequence). DNA for the CDR3: TGTGCCAGCAGCTTAGTCGGAGGGAGCGGATCACCCCTCCACTTT. It specifies CASSLVGGSGSPLHF.

This chain joins TRBV3-1 (or the pseudogene TRBV3-2) and TRBJ2-3, with 7 bases that match TRBD2. The V gene end was trimmed by 4 bases and the J gene end by 1 base; junction bases not matched to a gene: 5. Germline-derived CDR1 and CDR2 are LGHDT and YNNKEL (reference sequence). This CDR3 region has 15 residues. CDR3 bases: TGTGCCAGCAGCCTGGGGGACTACCGCACAGATACGCAGTATTTT. Translating gives CASSLGDYRTDTQYF.

The genes are TRBV2 and TRBJ1-5, with TRBD1 as a possible D gene (6 bases). CDR3 length: 14 amino acids. The ends were cut back, 3 bases at V and 7 bases at J, with 13 bases in the middle. Germline V gene data show CDR1 as SNHLY and CDR2 as FYNNEI. The CDR3 here is CASSDPTGLQPQHF. The CDR3 region has the DNA TGTGCCAGCAGTGACCCGACAGGACTCCAGCCCCAGCATTTT.